This TCR beta chain was observed in a study of T cell repertoires in cytomegalovirus infection (dated by TCRdb to about 2019). For context, the study as a whole: Because public TCR beta signatures pointed to carriage of CMV infection together with the matching HLA type, the HLA type of each donor mattered for the analysis. Study-wide findings and limitations: The ex vivo response was dominated by HLA-C-restricted CMV-specific TCR beta clonotypes, which also provided the single most frequent clonotype in two of eight donors. Cumulative frequency of public TCR beta family members discriminated carriers of CMV infection plus the relevant HLA type in this cohort and an independent approximately 360-donor cohort.

The germline V gene specifies MGHRA as CDR1 and YSYEKL as CDR2. Compared with germline, V lacks 0 bases and J lacks 0 bases; bases without a gene match: 7. CDR3 length: 18 amino acids, cysteine to phenylalanine. Just the 54-base CDR3 DNA is kept, in frame starting at base 1. The sample was run on an Illumina HiSeq 1500. The raw public reads went through TCRdb reprocessing: fastp at Q25, MiXCR clone calling, in-frame beta chains kept. Each entry merges the rows of one CDR3 protein and shows their most common DNA and genes. The sample has almost 300,000 distinct CDR3 sequences on record, about a tenth of them singletons. The top ten constitute more than 2.5% of the sample. This clonotype was found many times. There is no known antigen for this receptor. No base qualities exist here, and no much larger clone lies one base off it.

Sequenced: PBMCs. This clonotype was sampled from a human donor in good health (CMV status not recorded). Some clones in this sample may be carry-over from other donors' samples. The chain is made from TRBV4-1 and TRBJ2-2, with TRBD2 identical over 7 junction bases. The nucleotide sequence reads as follows: TGCGCCAGCAGCCAAGATAGGGAGGGGTCCTCGAACACCGGGGAGCTGTTTTTT. This gives the protein CASSQDREGSSNTGELFF.